This record looks at one T cell receptor beta chain sequence and its context. Data came from immunoSEQ multiplex PCR; TCRdb stores just in-frame clones and leaves some out. The top ten hold around a tenth of the sample, which has roughly 31,000 clones, roughly nine tenths seen once. This sample stems from a study of blood T cell repertoires in COVID-19. Germline CDR1 reads SGHVS; CDR2 reads FNYEAQ. V trimming: 5 bases; J trimming: 5 bases; junction bases outside the gene matches: 10. The CDR3 contains 16 residues. This clonotype was sampled from a man between 60 and 75 years old with acute or convalescent COVID-19. The V gene is TRBV7-6, the J gene TRBJ2-7, with 12 nucleotides matching TRBD1. Sample: peripheral blood. The CDR3 region has the DNA TGTGCCAGCAGCCTGCCTGGGACAGGGGGCTTGGACGAGCAGTACTTC. Translated: CASSLPGTGGLDEQYF.